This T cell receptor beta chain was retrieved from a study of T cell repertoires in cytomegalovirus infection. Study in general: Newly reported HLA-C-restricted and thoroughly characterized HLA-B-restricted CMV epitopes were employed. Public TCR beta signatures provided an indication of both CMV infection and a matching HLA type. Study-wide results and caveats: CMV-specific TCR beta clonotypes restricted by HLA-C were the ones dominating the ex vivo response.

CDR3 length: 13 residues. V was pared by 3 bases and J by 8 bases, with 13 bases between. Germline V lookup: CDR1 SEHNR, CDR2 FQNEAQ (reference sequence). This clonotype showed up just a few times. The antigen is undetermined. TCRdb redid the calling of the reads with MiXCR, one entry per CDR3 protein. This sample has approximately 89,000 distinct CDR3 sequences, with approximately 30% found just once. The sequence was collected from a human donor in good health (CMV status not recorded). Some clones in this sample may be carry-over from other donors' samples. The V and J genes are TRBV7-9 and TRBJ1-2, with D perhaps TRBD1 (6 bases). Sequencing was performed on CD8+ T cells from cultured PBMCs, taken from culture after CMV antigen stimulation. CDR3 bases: TGTGCCAGCAGCTTGGGCCAGGGGAGCGGCTACACCTTC. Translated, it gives CASSLGQGSGYTF.